This TCR beta chain was recorded in a study of blood T cells in healthy people across ages. Primed by a sample-barcoded 5' primer and a J-beta primer mix, a second PCR proceeded for about 6 to 12 cycles. Each CDR3 protein is one row after TCRdb ran MiXCR on the 5' RACE reads. The sample holds over a million distinct CDR3 sequences; roughly 40% are singletons and the top ten take roughly 7.9%. CDR3 length: 16 residues. The germline V gene encodes CDR1 MNHNS and CDR2 SASEGT. V lost 4 bases to trimming and J lost 0 bases, with 13 bases between them. Healthy Caucasian individuals from Russia aged about 6 to 90 served as donors. Every sample gave at least 6 micrograms of total RNA when it was extracted.

The chain links TRBV6-1 to TRBJ2-1; either TRBD1 or TRBD2 may supply D (6 bases each). The TCR sequence derives from a woman between 18 and 29 years old in good health. The specimen was blood. The CDR3 DNA follows: TGTGCCAGCAGTGGACGGGGGCAGAGCTCCTACAATGAGCAGTTCTTC. Its translation: CASSGRGQSSYNEQFF.